This T cell receptor beta chain was documented in a study of blood T cell repertoires in COVID-19. Across the study: Acute-phase and convalescent COVID-19 samples originated in the United States, Italy and Spain. T cells, B-cell-depleted T cells, or PBMCs supplied cDNA or gDNA.

Seattle's enrolled individuals joined amid active infection and were then monitored longitudinally. Authors' methods: Reference gene primer amplification gave estimated nucleated cell counts. The protocol was immunoSEQ multiplex PCR, while the TCRdb copy is restricted to in-frame clones and leaves out a portion. The DNA was the basis for D and trimming; V, J and clone size are from that table. Of approximately 170,000 clones listed, approximately 91% are singletons. Unmatched junction bases numbered 15, after V lost 8 bases and J lost 3 bases. The CDR3 totals 16 residues. Germline loops: CDR1 SGHTA, CDR2 FQGNSA. A single count supports this clone.

The gene calls are TRBV7-2 and TRBJ1-1; 7 nucleotides align to TRBD1. The origin of this receptor is a man aged 18 to 30 with COVID-19, enrolled during active disease. Sequencing was carried out using peripheral blood. The chain's CDR3 is CASRWPPRTGDTEAFF. DNA of the CDR3: TGTGCCAGCCGATGGCCGCCCCGGACAGGTGACACTGAAGCTTTCTTT.